This TCR beta chain was found in a study of blood T cell repertoires in COVID-19. Per the original data handling: Reference gene primers were amplified, and this amplification served to estimate nucleated cell counts. The table came from immunoSEQ multiplex PCR; TCRdb's copy has only in-frame clones and leaves some out. From that table come the V and J calls and clone size; the DNA was used to work out D and trimming. This sample has approximately 220,000 clones, with 90% found just once. Between the trimmed V and J ends, which lost 5 bases and 5 bases, there was a span of 21 bases. CDR1 LNHDA and CDR2 SQIVND come from the germline V gene (reference sequence). The CDR3 length is 16 residues.

This TCR came from a young man who had been exposed to COVID-19. Sequencing input: PBMCs or T cells enriched from blood (not recorded which). The chain has TRBV19 and TRBJ2-5; D is undetermined. Here the CDR3 reads CASSPQRSSVGETQYF. The CDR3 nucleotides are TGTGCCAGTAGTCCTCAGCGTTCGTCCGTCGGGGAGACCCAGTACTTC.